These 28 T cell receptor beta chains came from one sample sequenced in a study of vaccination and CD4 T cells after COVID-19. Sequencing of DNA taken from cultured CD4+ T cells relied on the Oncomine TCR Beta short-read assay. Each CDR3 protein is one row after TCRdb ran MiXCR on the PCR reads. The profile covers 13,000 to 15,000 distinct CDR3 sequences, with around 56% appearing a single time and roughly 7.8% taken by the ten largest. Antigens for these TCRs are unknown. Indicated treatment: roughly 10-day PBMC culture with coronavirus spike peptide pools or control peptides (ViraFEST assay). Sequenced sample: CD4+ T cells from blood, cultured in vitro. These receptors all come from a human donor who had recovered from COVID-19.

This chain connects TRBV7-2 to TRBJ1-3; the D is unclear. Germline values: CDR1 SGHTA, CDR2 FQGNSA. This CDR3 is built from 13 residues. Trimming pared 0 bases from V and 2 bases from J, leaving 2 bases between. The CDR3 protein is CASSLATGNTIYF. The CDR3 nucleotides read TGTGCCAGCAGCTTAGCGACTGGAAACACCATATATTTT.

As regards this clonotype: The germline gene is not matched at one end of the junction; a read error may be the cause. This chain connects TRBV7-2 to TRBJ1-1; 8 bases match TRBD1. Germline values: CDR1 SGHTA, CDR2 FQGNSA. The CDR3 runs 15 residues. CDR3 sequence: CASSLGQGVKTEAFF. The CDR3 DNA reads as TGTGCCAGCAGCCTAGGACAGGGAGTGAAGACTGAAGCTTTCTTT.

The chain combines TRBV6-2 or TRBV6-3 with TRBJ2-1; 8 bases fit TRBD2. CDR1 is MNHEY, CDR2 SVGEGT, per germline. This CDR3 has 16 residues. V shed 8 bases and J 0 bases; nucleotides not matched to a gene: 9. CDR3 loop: CASHRRGGSSYNEQFF. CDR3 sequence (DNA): TGTGCCAGCCATAGACGGGGGGGTAGCTCCTACAATGAGCAGTTCTTC.

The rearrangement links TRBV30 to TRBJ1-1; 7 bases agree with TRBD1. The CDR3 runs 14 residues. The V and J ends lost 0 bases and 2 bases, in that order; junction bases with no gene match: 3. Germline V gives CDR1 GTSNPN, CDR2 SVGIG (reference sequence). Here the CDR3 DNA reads TGTGCCTGGAGTGTAGGGACAGCTAACACTGAAGCTTTCTTT. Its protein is CAWSVGTANTEAFF.

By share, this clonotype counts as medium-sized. CDR3 amino acids: CASSFRGMSTDTQYF. DNA of the CDR3: TGTGCCAGCAGCTTCAGGGGTATGAGCACAGATACGCAGTATTTT. V usage is TRBV7-2 and J usage is TRBJ2-3; D possibly corresponds to TRBD1 (6 bases). This CDR3 has 15 amino acids. Trimming removed 3 bases from V and 0 bases from J, with 10 bases in between. Germline CDR1 reads SGHTA; CDR2 reads FQGNSA.

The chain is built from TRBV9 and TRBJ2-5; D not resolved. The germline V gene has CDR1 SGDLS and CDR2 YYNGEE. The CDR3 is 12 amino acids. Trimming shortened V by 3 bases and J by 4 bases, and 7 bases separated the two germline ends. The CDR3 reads CASSGAGETQYF. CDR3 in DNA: TGTGCCAGCAGCGGCGCCGGAGAGACCCAGTACTTC.

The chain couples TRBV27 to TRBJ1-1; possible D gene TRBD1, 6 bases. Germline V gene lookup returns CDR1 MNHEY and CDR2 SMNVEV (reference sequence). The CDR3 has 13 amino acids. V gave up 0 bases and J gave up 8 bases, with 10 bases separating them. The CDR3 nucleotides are TGTGCCAGCAGTTTATCTTGGGGGCAGGAAGCTTTCTTT. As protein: CASSLSWGQEAFF.

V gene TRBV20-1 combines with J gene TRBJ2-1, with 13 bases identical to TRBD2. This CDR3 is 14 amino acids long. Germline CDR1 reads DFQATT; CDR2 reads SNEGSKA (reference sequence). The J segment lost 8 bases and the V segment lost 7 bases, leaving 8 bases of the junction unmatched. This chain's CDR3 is CSVKGLAGRYEQFF. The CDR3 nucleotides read TGCAGTGTAAAGGGACTAGCGGGAAGGTATGAGCAGTTCTTC.

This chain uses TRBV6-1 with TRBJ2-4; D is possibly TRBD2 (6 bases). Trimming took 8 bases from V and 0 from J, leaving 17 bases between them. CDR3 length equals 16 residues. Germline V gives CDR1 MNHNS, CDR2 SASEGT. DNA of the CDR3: TGTGCCAGCGGTCTCGACCCGGGACTAGCCAAAAACATTCAGTACTTC. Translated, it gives CASGLDPGLAKNIQYF.

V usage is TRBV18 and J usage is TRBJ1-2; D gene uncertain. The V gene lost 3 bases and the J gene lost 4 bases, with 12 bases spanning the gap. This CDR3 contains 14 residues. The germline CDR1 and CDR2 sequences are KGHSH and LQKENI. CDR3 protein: CASSPLAGPYGYTF. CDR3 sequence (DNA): TGTGCCAGCTCACCCCTCGCAGGTCCCTATGGCTACACCTTC.

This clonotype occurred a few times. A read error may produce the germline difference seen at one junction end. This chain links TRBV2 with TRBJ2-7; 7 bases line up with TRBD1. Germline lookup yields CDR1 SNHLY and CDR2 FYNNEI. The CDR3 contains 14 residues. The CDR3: CASRPQGITAPWDF. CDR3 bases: TGTGCCAGCAGACCACAGGGGATTACCGCGCCATGGGACTTC.

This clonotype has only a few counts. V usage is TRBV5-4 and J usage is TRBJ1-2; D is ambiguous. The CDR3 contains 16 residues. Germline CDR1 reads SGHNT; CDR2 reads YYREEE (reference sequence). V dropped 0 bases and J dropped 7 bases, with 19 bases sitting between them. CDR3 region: CASSLERAALGGGYTF. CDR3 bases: TGTGCCAGCAGCTTGGAACGGGCCGCCCTCGGCGGTGGCTACACCTTC.

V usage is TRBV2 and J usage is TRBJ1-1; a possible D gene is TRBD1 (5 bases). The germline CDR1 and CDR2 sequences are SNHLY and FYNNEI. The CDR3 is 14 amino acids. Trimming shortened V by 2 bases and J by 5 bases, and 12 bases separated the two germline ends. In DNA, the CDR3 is TGTGCCAGCAGTGAACAAGGGGTAGGGACTGAAGCTTTCTTT. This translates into CASSEQGVGTEAFF.

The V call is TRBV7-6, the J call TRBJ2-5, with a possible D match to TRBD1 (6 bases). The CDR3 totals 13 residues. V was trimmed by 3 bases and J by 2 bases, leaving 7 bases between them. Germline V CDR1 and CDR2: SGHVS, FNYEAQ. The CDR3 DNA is TGTGCCAGCAGCTTCGGACAGCAAGAGACCCAGTACTTC. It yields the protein CASSFGQQETQYF.

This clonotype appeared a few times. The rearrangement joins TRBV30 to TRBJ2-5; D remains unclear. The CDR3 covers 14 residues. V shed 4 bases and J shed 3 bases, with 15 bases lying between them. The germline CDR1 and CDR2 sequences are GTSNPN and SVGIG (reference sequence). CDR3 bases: TGTGCCTGGACAAGCAAGACACTGGAAGAGACCCAGTACTTC. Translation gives CAWTSKTLEETQYF.

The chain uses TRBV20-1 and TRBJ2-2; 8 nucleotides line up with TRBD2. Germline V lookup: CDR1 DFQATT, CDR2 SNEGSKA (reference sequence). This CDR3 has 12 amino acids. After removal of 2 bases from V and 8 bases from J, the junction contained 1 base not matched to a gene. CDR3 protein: CSARTSGGELFF. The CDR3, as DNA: TGCAGTGCTAGAACTAGCGGTGGGGAGCTGTTTTTT.

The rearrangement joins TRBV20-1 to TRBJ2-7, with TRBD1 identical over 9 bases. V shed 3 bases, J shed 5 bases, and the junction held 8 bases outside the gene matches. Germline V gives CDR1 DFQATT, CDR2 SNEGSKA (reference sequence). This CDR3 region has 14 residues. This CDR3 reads CSASRGQGAHEQYF. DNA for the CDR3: TGCAGTGCTAGTCGGGGACAGGGTGCCCACGAGCAGTACTTC.

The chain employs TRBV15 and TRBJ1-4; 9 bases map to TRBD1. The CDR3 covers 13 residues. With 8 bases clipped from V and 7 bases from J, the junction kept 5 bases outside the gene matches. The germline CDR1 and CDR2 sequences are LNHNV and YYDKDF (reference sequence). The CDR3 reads CATGTGYLEKLFF. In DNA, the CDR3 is TGTGCCACCGGGACAGGGTATCTTGAAAAACTGTTTTTT.

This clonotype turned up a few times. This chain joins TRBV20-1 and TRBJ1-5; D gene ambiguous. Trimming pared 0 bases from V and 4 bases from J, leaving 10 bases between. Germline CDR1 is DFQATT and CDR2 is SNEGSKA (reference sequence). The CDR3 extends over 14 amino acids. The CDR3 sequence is CSAREPTTNQPQHF. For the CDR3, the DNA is TGCAGTGCTAGAGAACCGACAACAAATCAGCCCCAGCATTTT.

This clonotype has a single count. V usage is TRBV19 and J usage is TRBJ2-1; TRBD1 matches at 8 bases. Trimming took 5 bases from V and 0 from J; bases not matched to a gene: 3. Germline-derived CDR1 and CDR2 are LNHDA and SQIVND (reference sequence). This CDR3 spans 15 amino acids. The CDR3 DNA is TGTGCCAGTAGTCTGGGGACAGGCTCCTACAATGAGCAGTTCTTC. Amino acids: CASSLGTGSYNEQFF.

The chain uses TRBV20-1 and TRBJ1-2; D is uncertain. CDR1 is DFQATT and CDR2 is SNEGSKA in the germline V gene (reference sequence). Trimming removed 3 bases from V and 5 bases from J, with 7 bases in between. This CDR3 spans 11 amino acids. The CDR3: CSASVAYGYTF. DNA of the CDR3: TGCAGTGCTAGCGTAGCTTATGGCTACACCTTC.

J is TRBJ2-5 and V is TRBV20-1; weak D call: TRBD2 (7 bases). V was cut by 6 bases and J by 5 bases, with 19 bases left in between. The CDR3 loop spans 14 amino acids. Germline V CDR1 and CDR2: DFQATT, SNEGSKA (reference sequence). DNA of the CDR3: TGCAGTGCGCCCCAACAGGGAGGGGAGGAGACCCAGTACTTC. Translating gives CSAPQQGGEETQYF.

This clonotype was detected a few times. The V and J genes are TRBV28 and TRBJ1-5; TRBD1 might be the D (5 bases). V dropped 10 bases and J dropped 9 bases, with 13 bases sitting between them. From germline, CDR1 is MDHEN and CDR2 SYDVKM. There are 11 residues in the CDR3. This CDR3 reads CATSGTRPQHF. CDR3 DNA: TGTGCCACCTCGGGGACGCGGCCCCAGCATTTT.

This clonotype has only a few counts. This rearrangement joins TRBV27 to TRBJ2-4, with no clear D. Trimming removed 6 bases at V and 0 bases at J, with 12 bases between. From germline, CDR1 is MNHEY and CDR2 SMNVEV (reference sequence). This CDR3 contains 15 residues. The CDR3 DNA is TGTGCCAGCAGCGACTCTTATCTAGCCAAAAACATTCAGTACTTC. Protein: CASSDSYLAKNIQYF.

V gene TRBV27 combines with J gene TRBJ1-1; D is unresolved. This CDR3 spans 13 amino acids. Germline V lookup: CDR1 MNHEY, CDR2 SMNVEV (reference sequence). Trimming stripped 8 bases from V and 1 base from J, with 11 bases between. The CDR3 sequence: CASFRGWNTEAFF. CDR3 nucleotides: TGTGCCAGCTTCCGAGGGTGGAACACTGAAGCTTTCTTT.

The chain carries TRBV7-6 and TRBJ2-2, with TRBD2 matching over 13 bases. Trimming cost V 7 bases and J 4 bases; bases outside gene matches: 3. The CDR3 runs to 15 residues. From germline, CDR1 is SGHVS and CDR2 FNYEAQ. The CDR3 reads CASTTSGRATGELFF. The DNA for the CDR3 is TGTGCCAGCACAACTAGCGGGAGGGCCACCGGGGAGCTGTTTTTT.

The CDR3 DNA sequence: TGTGCCAGCAGGCCCCGGACAGTTATGAACACTGAAGCTTTCTTT. Encoded protein: CASRPRTVMNTEAFF. The chain links TRBV6-1 to TRBJ1-1; maybe TRBD1 (6 bases). CDR3 length: 15 residues. Germline loops: CDR1 MNHNS, CDR2 SASEGT. V was cut by 6 bases and J by 0 bases, with 14 bases left in between.

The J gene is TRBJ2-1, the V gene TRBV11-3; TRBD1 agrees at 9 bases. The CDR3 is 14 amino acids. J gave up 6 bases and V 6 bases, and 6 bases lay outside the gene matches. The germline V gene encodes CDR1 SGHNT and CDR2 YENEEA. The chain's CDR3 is CASSEQGAPNEQFF. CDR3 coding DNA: TGTGCCAGCAGTGAACAGGGGGCGCCCAATGAGCAGTTCTTC.